The present T cell receptor beta chain was sequenced within a study of blood T cells in healthy people across ages (dated by TCRdb to between 2015 and 2017). Study-level background: In model experiments, template switching captured roughly one uniquely barcoded TCR beta cDNA molecule for every two T cells. To avoid experimental bias, donors of different ages were spread randomly across the sequencing lanes. To track age-related changes in TCR beta repertoire diversity, the study relied on deep sequencing normalized with unique cDNA molecular identifiers. The study analyzed two additional independent replicas of 1 million unique cDNA reads from the same blood draw for two donors, one aged 18 to 29 and one aged 80 or older. The donors were split into four age groups: young (average 16 years), middle-aged (39), aged (62) and long-lived (more than 80).

Donors were 39 systemically healthy Caucasian individuals from Russia aged roughly 6 to 90 years. Ten milliliters of peripheral blood were drawn from each donor into EDTA-treated Vacutainer tubes. Ficoll-Paque density-gradient centrifugation was used to isolate PBMCs, with at least 6.5 million per sample. Total RNA was extracted from PBMCs with Trizol reagent, with at least 5.5 micrograms obtained per sample. For every donor, an aliquot of PBMCs went through flow cytometry to measure the percentages of naive CD45RAhigh/CD27high T cells. As encoded in the germline V gene (reference sequence), CDR1 is DFQATT while CDR2 is SNEGSKA. The CDR3 measures 15 amino acids from cysteine to phenylalanine. Of all the DNA, just the CDR3 is kept, 45 bases in frame from base 1. A distance of 16 bases separates the germline ends of V and J, which lose 0 bases and 8 bases respectively. This clonotype was seen a handful of times. The clone's antigen remains unknown. No per-base quality is available; no much larger clone lies one base away.

Receptors were amplified or captured by 5' RACE. Sequencing relied on an Illumina HiSeq 2500. A second PCR of about 7 to 12 cycles was performed with a sample-barcoded 5' primer and a J-beta primer mix. A unique molecular identifier was introduced onto each TCR beta cDNA molecule by a template-switch 5' adaptor carrying 12 random nucleotides. At least 2.5 million CDR3-containing paired-end reads were obtained from each sample. First-strand cDNA was synthesized from all RNA with the Mint cDNA synthesis kit, primed by a TRBC-specific oligonucleotide. Following uracil-DNA glycosylase treatment, a first 18-cycle PCR with universal primers M1SS and BC2_uni_R was performed on all cDNA. Processing in the source paper ran as follows. Normalization of each sample was performed by random selection of 1 million high-quality reads, each carrying a distinct molecular identifier. Reads with shared molecular identifiers were discarded instead of being binned into consensus sequences. MiTCR, set to a Q25 quality threshold and the strictest error-elimination algorithm, was used for CDR3 identification, clonotype clustering and error correction. Lower-bound total TCR beta diversity was estimated with a nonparametric unseen species model using Euler transformation. TCRdb reran the public reads through fastp at Q25 and MiXCR, keeping productive beta chains. For every CDR3 protein sequence, its rows merge into one entry that carries the most common genes and DNA. The V and J calls and clone size are TCRdb's, not the authors'. Present in this sample are 500,000 to 700,000 distinct CDR3 sequences, 25% to 30% of which were seen just once. About 15% of the sample goes to the ten largest clones.

What the authors observed across the whole study: As age increased, observed TCR beta diversity per million T cells dropped in a roughly linear way, and a significant reduction was already evident by age around 41. Estimates of total diversity based on one million sequenced T cells were considered lower bounds and underestimates. Because the CMV infection status of the donors was unknown, age-related changes in expanded clonotypes may potentially have been confounded. The long-lived group showed more naive CD4+ T cells, fewer expanded clones and increased TCR diversity than the aged group, suggesting age selection. Conclusive comparison of naive and antigen-experienced compartments was prevented by the profiling of bulk unsorted PBMCs. Observed TCR beta diversity correlated strongly with the percentage of naive T cells measured by flow cytometry.

The TCR was taken from an elderly woman in good health. The source material was blood. The receptor chain draws on TRBV20-1 and TRBJ1-4, with the D gene call left open. Here is the DNA: TGCAGTGCTAGAGAAATTTGGCCGCAGACCGAAAAACTGTTTTTT. Its protein reads: CSAREIWPQTEKLFF.